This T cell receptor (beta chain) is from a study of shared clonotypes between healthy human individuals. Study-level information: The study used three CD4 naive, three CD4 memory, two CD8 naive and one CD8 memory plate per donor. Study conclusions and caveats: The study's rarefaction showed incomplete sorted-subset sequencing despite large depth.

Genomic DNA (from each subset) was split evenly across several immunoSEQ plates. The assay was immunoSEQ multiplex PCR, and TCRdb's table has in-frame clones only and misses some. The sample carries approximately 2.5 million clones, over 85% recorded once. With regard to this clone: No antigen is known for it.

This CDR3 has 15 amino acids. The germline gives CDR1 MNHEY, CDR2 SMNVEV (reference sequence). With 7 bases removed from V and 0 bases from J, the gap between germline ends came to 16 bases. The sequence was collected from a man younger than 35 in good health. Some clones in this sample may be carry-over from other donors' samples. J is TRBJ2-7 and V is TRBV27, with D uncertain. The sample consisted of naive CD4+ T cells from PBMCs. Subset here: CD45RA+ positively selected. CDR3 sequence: CASNPLGGPSYEQYF. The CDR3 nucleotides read TGTGCCAGCAACCCGTTAGGTGGGCCCTCCTACGAGCAGTACTTC.